These 12 T cell receptor beta chains were all obtained from the same sample, sequenced in a study of identical twins. Via MiXCR, TCRdb re-called the 5' RACE reads, giving one row per CDR3 protein. In the table there are 460,000 or so distinct CDR3 sequences, 11% to 15% of which are singletons. These same records also appear under a second study, on yellow fever vaccine responses in identical twins.

The sequenced material came from CD4+ T cells sorted from blood. Receptor source: a woman aged 18-29 years in good health.

V usage is TRBV4-1 and J usage is TRBJ2-7; the match to TRBD2 covers 12 bases. V was pared by 6 bases and J by 8 bases, with 14 bases of the junction left unmatched. Germline V CDR1 and CDR2: MGHRA, YSYEKL. This CDR3 is built from 16 residues. CDR3 amino acids: CASSRTSGDPIPQQYF. DNA of the CDR3: TGCGCCAGCAGTCGGACTAGCGGGGACCCTATTCCCCAGCAGTACTTC.

This clonotype occurred a few times. This chain uses TRBV5-8 with TRBJ1-5; D possibly corresponds to TRBD1 (6 bases). Germline CDR1 is SGHTS and CDR2 is YDEGEE. With 5 bases removed from V and 0 bases from J, the gap between germline ends came to 12 bases. The CDR3 covers 15 residues. CDR3 sequence (DNA): TGTGCCAGCAGTGGGACACAGCGTAGCAATCAGCCCCAGCATTTT. Translation gives CASSGTQRSNQPQHF.

This clonotype appeared a few times. The CDR3 DNA follows: TGTGCCAGCAGCCAAGTAAAGTTTGGCTACACCTTC. This encodes CASSQVKFGYTF. V is TRBV3-1 and J is TRBJ1-2; D remains ambiguous. Trimming took 1 base from V and 7 from J, leaving 7 bases between them. The CDR3 totals 12 residues. Germline values: CDR1 LGHDT, CDR2 YNNKEL (reference sequence).

This clonotype has more than one count but fewer than ten. CDR3 region: CASSTGAGRGTYEQYF. In nucleotides, the CDR3 is TGTGCCAGCAGTACGGGGGCTGGGCGGGGGACCTACGAGCAGTACTTC. The chain employs TRBV6-1 and TRBJ2-7, with D maybe TRBD2 (7 bases). This CDR3 has 16 amino acids. Trimming took off 5 bases at V and 2 bases at J, with 19 bases between the two ends. CDR1 and CDR2 (germline): MNHNS, SASEGT.

The rearrangement joins TRBV29-1 to TRBJ2-1; tentatively, D is TRBD1 or TRBD2 (6 bases each). CDR1 is SQVTM, CDR2 ANQGSEA, per germline. Trimming left V 6 bases short and J 7 bases short, with 34 bases between. This CDR3 has 19 residues. CDR3 loop: CSVTGMVGGIEVLGNEQFF. The CDR3, as DNA: TGCAGCGTCACAGGGATGGTTGGCGGGATTGAGGTCTTAGGGAATGAGCAGTTCTTC.

The chain carries TRBV12-3 or TRBV12-4 and TRBJ2-3; 7 bases are shared with TRBD2. V lost 7 bases, J lost 1 base, and 8 bases stayed unmatched. The CDR3 loop spans 15 amino acids. CDR3 in DNA: TGTGCCAGCACCCCAGAAGGGAGGGGCACAGATACGCAGTATTTT. This gives the protein CASTPEGRGTDTQYF.

This clonotype was detected ten times or more. This chain joins TRBV12-3 or TRBV12-4 and TRBJ1-5, with 10 bases matching TRBD1. CDR3 length: 15 amino acids. Trimming at V came to 4 bases and at J to 3 bases, leaving 3 bases not matched to a gene. CDR3 in DNA: TGTGCCAGCAGTTCGGGGACAGGGGACAATCAGCCCCAGCATTTT. This codes for CASSSGTGDNQPQHF.

Ten or more counts support this clonotype. The chain joins TRBV7-9 to TRBJ2-5; tentatively, D is TRBD1 (5 bases). CDR1 is SEHNR, CDR2 FQNEAQ, per germline (reference sequence). The CDR3 covers 14 residues. V was cut by 5 bases and J by 7 bases, with 17 bases left in between. In DNA form, the CDR3 reads TGTGCCAGCAGCCTCTTGGCAGGCCAGGGGACCCAGTACTTC. Translating it yields CASSLLAGQGTQYF.

This clonotype was recorded a few times. The chain has TRBV6-1 and TRBJ2-7; no clear D. Per germline, CDR1 MNHNS and CDR2 SASEGT. The CDR3 runs to 14 residues. V was cut by 4 bases and J by 4 bases, with 14 bases left in between. In DNA form, the CDR3 reads TGTGCCAGCAGTGTGGGTACGATATATTACGAGCAGTACTTC. This codes for CASSVGTIYYEQYF.

This clonotype came up many times. The V and J genes are TRBV12-3 or TRBV12-4 and TRBJ1-1, with TRBD1 as a possible D gene (5 bases). The CDR3 length is 14 residues. V lost 6 bases and J 6 bases, leaving 17 bases between the germline ends. The CDR3 is CASSLRRDGSEAFF. For the CDR3, the DNA is TGTGCCAGCAGCCTCCGAAGGGACGGTTCTGAAGCTTTCTTT.

The table lists this clonotype with many counts. The chain joins TRBV12-3 or TRBV12-4 to TRBJ2-4; unclear D gene. The CDR3 length is 13 residues. V dropped 0 bases and J dropped 8 bases, with 8 bases sitting between them. The CDR3 DNA reads as TGTGCCAGCAGTTTAGCCCGCCGGGACATTCAGTACTTC. It encodes CASSLARRDIQYF.

V is TRBV29-1 and J is TRBJ2-7, with 7 bases that match TRBD1. Per the germline V gene, CDR1 is SQVTM and CDR2 is ANQGSEA. Trimming removed 6 bases from V and 5 bases from J; junction bases left unmatched: 13. This CDR3 is built from 14 residues. CDR3 DNA sequence: TGCAGCGTCGGGTACAGGGGCCGAAGGGACGAGCAGTACTTC. This translates into CSVGYRGRRDEQYF.